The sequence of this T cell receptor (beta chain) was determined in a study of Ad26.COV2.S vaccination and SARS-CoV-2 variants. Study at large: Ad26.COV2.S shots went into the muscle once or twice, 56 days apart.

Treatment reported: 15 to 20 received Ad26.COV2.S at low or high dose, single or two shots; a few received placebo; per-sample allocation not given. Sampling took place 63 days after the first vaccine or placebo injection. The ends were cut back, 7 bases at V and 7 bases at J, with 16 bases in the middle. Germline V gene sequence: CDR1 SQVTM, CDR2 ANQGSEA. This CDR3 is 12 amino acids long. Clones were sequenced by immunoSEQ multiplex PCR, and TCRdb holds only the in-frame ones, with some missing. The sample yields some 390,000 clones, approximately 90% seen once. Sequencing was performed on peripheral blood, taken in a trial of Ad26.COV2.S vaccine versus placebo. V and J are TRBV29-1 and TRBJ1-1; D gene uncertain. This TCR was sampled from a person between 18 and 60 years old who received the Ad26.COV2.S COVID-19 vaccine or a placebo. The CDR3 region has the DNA TGCAGCGAGACCCTAGTTCGAGGTGAAGCTTTCTTT. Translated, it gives CSETLVRGEAFF.